The 20 T cell receptor beta chains below all came from one sample that was sequenced in a study of cytomegalovirus exposure and HLA in healthy donors. PCR involved 60 Vbeta and 13 Jbeta primers. Sequencing was performed with immunoSEQ multiplex PCR; in TCRdb, only in-frame clones are kept and a portion is missing. The sample consists of 130,000 to 150,000 clones, about four fifths of them appearing once. The material sequenced was PBMCs. These receptors originate from a man between 35 and 55 years old in good health and CMV-seropositive.

The chain recombines TRBV9 with TRBJ2-7, with 8 bases aligning to TRBD2. The V segment lost 4 bases and the J segment 2 bases; nucleotides outside the gene matches: 8. Germline loops: CDR1 SGDLS, CDR2 YYNGEE. This CDR3 region has 15 residues. The CDR3 is CASSPGAGVPYEQYF. In DNA form, the CDR3 reads TGTGCCAGCAGCCCGGGAGCGGGAGTACCCTACGAGCAGTACTTC.

This clone appeared a few times. The genes are TRBV5-8 and TRBJ2-3; 8 nucleotides line up with TRBD1. V dropped 4 bases and J dropped 3; count of bases not matched to a gene: 10. CDR1 is SGHTS and CDR2 is YDEGEE in the germline V gene. CDR3 length: 16 amino acids. The CDR3 loop reads CASSRGQGARTDTQYF. As DNA, the CDR3 is TGTGCCAGCAGCCGAGGGCAGGGGGCTCGTACAGATACGCAGTATTTT.

V gene TRBV30 combines with J gene TRBJ1-6; D is unresolved. Germline assignment: CDR1 GTSNPN and CDR2 SVGIG (reference sequence). V lost 3 bases, J lost 0 bases, and 3 bases lay in between. The CDR3 spans 13 residues. The CDR3 DNA reads as TGTGCCTGGAGCGGCTCCTATAATTCACCCCTCCACTTT. This sequence encodes CAWSGSYNSPLHF.

V and J are TRBV1 and TRBJ1-2. TRBV1 is an annotated pseudogene. This CDR3 has 17 residues. CDR3 nucleotides: TGCACCAGCAGCCAAGTTACTGGGGGGGCCGAGAACTATGGCTACACCTTC. Translated, it gives CTSSQVTGGAENYGYTF.

The CDR3: CASSLVRAGDTQYF. The CDR3 DNA is TGTGCCAGCAGCTTAGTGAGGGCCGGAGATACGCAGTATTTT. V and J are TRBV11-3 and TRBJ2-3; TRBD2 might be the D (5 bases). CDR1 is SGHNT, CDR2 YENEEA, per germline. CDR3 length: 14 amino acids. V was shortened by 1 base and J by 5 bases, with 10 bases between the two germline ends.

This clone was detected a few times. The rearrangement links TRBV9 to TRBJ2-3, with a tentative D call TRBD2 (6 bases). Germline values: CDR1 SGDLS, CDR2 YYNGEE. Trimming took 4 bases from V and 6 from J, leaving 18 bases between them. CDR3 length: 15 amino acids. Written as DNA, the CDR3 is TGTGCCAGCAGCTCATCGCCGGGAGCGGATGATACGCAGTATTTT. Residues: CASSSSPGADDTQYF.

This clone was detected only once. The CDR3 spells CASSPSVGSGTEAFF. The CDR3 region has the DNA TGTGCCAGCAGTCCCTCTGTGGGGAGCGGGACTGAAGCTTTCTTT. V usage is TRBV27 and J usage is TRBJ1-1; D is unclear. V lost 5 bases and J lost 5, with 18 bases in between. Germline lookup yields CDR1 MNHEY and CDR2 SMNVEV (reference sequence). This CDR3 region has 15 residues.

A remark on this clone: The sample has other DNA sequences that encode this CDR3 too. The chain joins TRBV6-1 to TRBJ2-7; tentative D call: TRBD1 (5 bases). Germline V gene data show CDR1 as MNHNS and CDR2 as SASEGT. There are 12 residues in the CDR3. Trimming cost V 8 bases and J 2 bases, with 10 bases left between them. In DNA, the CDR3 is TGTGCCAGCGGAGCAGGGACCTACGAGCAGTACTTC. This encodes CASGAGTYEQYF.

The chain carries TRBV7-7 and TRBJ2-1; D gene ambiguous. The CDR3 runs 13 residues. The ends were cut back, 4 bases at V and 8 bases at J, with 12 bases in the middle. The germline CDR1 and CDR2 sequences are SSHAT and FNYEAQ (reference sequence). The CDR3 spells CASSSSVGDEQFF. In DNA form, the CDR3 reads TGTGCCAGCAGCTCGTCAGTGGGCGATGAGCAGTTCTTC.

The chain links TRBV5-1 to TRBJ2-7; D may be TRBD2 (5 bases). V was shortened by 0 bases and J by 1 base, with 8 bases between the two germline ends. The V gene's germline CDR1 is SGHRS and CDR2 YFSETQ. The length of the CDR3 is 14 residues. CDR3 DNA sequence: TGCGCCAGCAGCTTGGCGGGATTGTCCTACGAGCAGTACTTC. Its translation: CASSLAGLSYEQYF.

This clone showed up just a few times. CDR3 coding DNA: TGTGCCAGCAGTTTATCCCAGGGGGCTTTTGTTGAAAAACTGTTTTTT. This translates into CASSLSQGAFVEKLFF. The chain is built from TRBV27 and TRBJ1-4, with 8 bases matching TRBD1. CDR1 MNHEY and CDR2 SMNVEV come from the germline V gene (reference sequence). V lost 0 bases to trimming and J lost 7 bases; unmatched junction nucleotides: 7. The CDR3 spans 16 residues.

V is TRBV19 and J is TRBJ2-2, with D perhaps matching TRBD1 (6 bases). Trimming shortened V by 6 bases and J by 2 bases, and 7 bases separated the two germline ends. The length of the CDR3 is 13 residues. Germline assignment: CDR1 LNHDA and CDR2 SQIVND (reference sequence). The CDR3 coding sequence is TGTGCCAGTAGGGACAGTAACACCGGGGAGCTGTTTTTT. It specifies CASRDSNTGELFF.

This clone was counted only a few times. The chain combines TRBV6-4 with TRBJ1-1, with D uncertain. This CDR3 is 14 amino acids long. The ends were cut back, 4 bases at V and 11 bases at J, with 20 bases in the middle. CDR1 is MRHNA, CDR2 SNTAGT, per germline. The CDR3 bases are TGTGCCAGCAGTGTGTCCTATCGCATTGGGGAGGCTTTCTTT. Residues: CASSVSYRIGEAFF.

The V and J genes are TRBV2 and TRBJ1-4; no definite D call. Trimming removed 3 bases from V and 4 bases from J, with 6 bases in between. The germline V gene has CDR1 SNHLY and CDR2 FYNNEI. CDR3 length equals 13 residues. CDR3 residues: CASSDSVNEKLFF. The CDR3 nucleotides are TGTGCCAGCAGTGATTCAGTTAATGAAAAACTGTTTTTT.

This clone has only a few counts. The V call is TRBV25-1, the J call TRBJ2-5, with D possibly being TRBD2 (6 bases). The J call may be incorrect, as the DNA end agrees better with TRBJ2-7. This CDR3 region has 13 residues. The germline gives CDR1 MGHDK, CDR2 SYGVNS. CDR3 loop: CASRRGASYEQYF. The CDR3 nucleotides read TGTGCCAGCCGCCGCGGGGCATCCTACGAGCAGTACTTC.

The chain carries TRBV30 and TRBJ1-2; D unresolved. This CDR3 region has 11 residues. V gave up 5 bases and J gave up 8 bases, with 12 bases separating them. Germline V gene data show CDR1 as GTSNPN and CDR2 as SVGIG (reference sequence). The CDR3 reads CAWVGRKGYTF. CDR3 DNA sequence: TGTGCCTGGGTAGGGAGAAAGGGCTACACCTTC.

This clone was counted between two and nine times. The chain joins TRBV13 to TRBJ2-7; TRBD2 agrees at 9 bases. The CDR3 is made up of 15 amino acids. Germline CDR1 is PRHDT and CDR2 is FYEKMQ (reference sequence). V lost 3 bases and J lost 3; bases outside the gene matches: 6. The CDR3 sequence: CASSFKSGGFYEQYF. DNA for the CDR3: TGTGCCAGCAGCTTCAAAAGCGGGGGGTTCTACGAGCAGTACTTC.

The chain joins TRBV5-1 to TRBJ2-5; D unresolved. The germline V gene encodes CDR1 SGHRS and CDR2 YFSETQ. V was clipped by 4 bases and J by 4 bases, with 11 bases between them. The CDR3 covers 13 residues. The CDR3 DNA reads TGCGCCAGCAGCCTCTACTCTACAGAGACCCAGTACTTC. Translating it yields CASSLYSTETQYF.

The J gene is TRBJ2-1, the V gene TRBV29-1; TRBD2 matches at 13 bases. In germline, CDR1 is SQVTM, CDR2 ANQGSEA. This CDR3 is 17 amino acids long. With 6 bases clipped from V and 1 base from J, the junction kept 9 bases outside the gene matches. The CDR3 DNA sequence: TGCAGCGTAGGAGGACTAGCGGGAGAAGTATCCTACAATGAGCAGTTCTTC. This gives the protein CSVGGLAGEVSYNEQFF.

The rearrangement joins TRBV30 to TRBJ1-6; 11 nucleotides agree with TRBD1. The V segment lost 5 bases and the J segment 4 bases; nucleotides outside the gene matches: 4. Per germline, CDR1 GTSNPN and CDR2 SVGIG (reference sequence). This CDR3 spans 15 amino acids. The DNA for the CDR3 is TGTGCCTGGCGGACAGGGGGCAGGTATAATTCACCCCTCCACTTT. It yields the protein CAWRTGGRYNSPLHF.